The clone carrying this T cell receptor (beta chain) was observed a handful of times. It was with a sample-barcoded 5' primer and a J-beta primer mix that a second PCR of roughly 6 to 12 cycles was run. TCRdb passed the 5' RACE reads through MiXCR, listing each CDR3 protein once. The sample shows 700,000 to 950,000 distinct CDR3 sequences, roughly two fifths of them seen only once. Extractions gave at least 5 micrograms of total RNA per sample. The V end lost 0 bases, the J end lost 0 bases, and 12 bases lay between the germline ends. Germline loops: CDR1 SGHDN, CDR2 FVKESK. There are 16 residues in the CDR3. The record originates from a study of blood T cells in healthy people across ages.

The V call is TRBV14, the J call TRBJ2-7; D unresolved. The specimen sequenced was blood. This TCR was recovered from a woman aged 55-70 years in good health. CDR3: CASSQDWQPSSYEQYF. CDR3 bases: TGTGCCAGCAGCCAAGACTGGCAGCCAAGCTCCTACGAGCAGTACTTC. Combining the CDR3 with reference TRBV14 and TRBJ2-7 gives the whole variable domain EAGVTQFPSHSVIEKGQTVTLRCDPISGHDNLYWYRRVMGKEIKFLLHFVKESKQDESGMPNNRFLAERTGGTYSTLKVQPAELEDSGVYFCASSQDWQPSSYEQYFGPGTRLTVT.